This TCR beta chain is from a study of blood T cell repertoires in COVID-19. Trimming pared 2 bases from V and 4 bases from J, leaving 19 bases between. This CDR3 is 17 amino acids long. Per germline, CDR1 SGHVS and CDR2 FQNEAQ. The assay was immunoSEQ multiplex PCR, and TCRdb's table has in-frame clones only and misses some. Of fewer than 65,000 clones detected, approximately 89% appear once; the ten largest clones hold 5.5% to 7.5%. This TCR derives from a man in his 60s with acute or convalescent COVID-19. V and J are TRBV7-8 and TRBJ2-3, with D possibly being TRBD2 (6 bases). The sample comprised peripheral blood. CDR3 sequence: CASSLLEGRELADTQYF. CDR3 DNA sequence: TGTGCCAGCAGCTTATTGGAGGGCAGGGAGTTAGCAGATACGCAGTATTTT.